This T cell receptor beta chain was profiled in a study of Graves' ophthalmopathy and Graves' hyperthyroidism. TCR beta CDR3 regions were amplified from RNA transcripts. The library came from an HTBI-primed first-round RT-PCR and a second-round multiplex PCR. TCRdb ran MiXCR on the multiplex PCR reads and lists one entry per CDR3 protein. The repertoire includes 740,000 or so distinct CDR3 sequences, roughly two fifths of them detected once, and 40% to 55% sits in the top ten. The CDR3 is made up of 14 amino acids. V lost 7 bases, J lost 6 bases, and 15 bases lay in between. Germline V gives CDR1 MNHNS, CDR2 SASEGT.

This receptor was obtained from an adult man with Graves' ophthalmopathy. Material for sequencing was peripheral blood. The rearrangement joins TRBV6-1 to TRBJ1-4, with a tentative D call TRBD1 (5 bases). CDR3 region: CASKQMGLYEKLFF. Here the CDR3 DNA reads TGTGCCAGCAAGCAGATGGGGCTGTATGAAAAACTGTTTTTT.